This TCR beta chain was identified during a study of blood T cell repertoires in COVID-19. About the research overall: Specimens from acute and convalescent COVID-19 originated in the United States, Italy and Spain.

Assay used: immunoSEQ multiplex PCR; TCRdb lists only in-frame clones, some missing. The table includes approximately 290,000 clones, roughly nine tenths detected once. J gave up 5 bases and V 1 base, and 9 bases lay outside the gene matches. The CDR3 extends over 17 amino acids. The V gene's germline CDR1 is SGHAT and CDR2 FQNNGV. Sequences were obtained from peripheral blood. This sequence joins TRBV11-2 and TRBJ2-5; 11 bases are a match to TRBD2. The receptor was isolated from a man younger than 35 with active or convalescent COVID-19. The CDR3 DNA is TGTGCCAGCAGCTTAGGCTTTAGCGGGAGGGCCGTGGAGACCCAGTACTTC. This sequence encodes CASSLGFSGRAVETQYF.